The 23 T cell receptor beta chains listed next were all sequenced from one sample in a study of T cells in localized non-small cell lung cancer. Measured with immunoSEQ multiplex PCR; TCRdb has only the in-frame clones, and not every one. The sample includes over 20,000 clones, approximately 84% of them seen just once. Specimen: peripheral blood, collected before any cancer treatment. Receptors originate from a male donor at least 60 years old with stage II squamous cell lung carcinoma.

This chain uses TRBV29-1 with TRBJ2-7; maybe TRBD1 (6 bases). Germline CDR1 and CDR2: SQVTM and ANQGSEA. The CDR3 is 12 amino acids. The ends were cut back, 7 bases at V and 5 bases at J, with 15 bases in the middle. CDR3 residues: CSAAQGPHEQYF. CDR3 in DNA: TGCAGCGCAGCACAGGGCCCCCACGAGCAGTACTTC.

The chain employs TRBV14 and TRBJ1-1; D gene uncertain. This CDR3 region has 15 residues. CDR1 SGHDN and CDR2 FVKESK come from the germline V gene. V was trimmed by 3 bases and J by 2 bases, leaving 13 bases between them. CDR3 loop: CASSHITGRNTEAFF. The CDR3 nucleotides are TGTGCCAGCAGCCATATCACTGGGAGAAACACTGAAGCTTTCTTT.

The V gene is TRBV7-9, the J gene TRBJ2-1; 9 nucleotides align to TRBD2. Germline CDR1 reads SEHNR; CDR2 reads FQNEAQ (reference sequence). After removal of 4 bases from V and 3 bases from J, the junction contained 10 bases not matched to a gene. The CDR3 consists of 17 residues. CDR3 protein: CASSSPLAGVIYNEQFF. The CDR3 DNA reads as TGTGCCAGCAGCTCCCCGTTAGCGGGAGTGATCTACAATGAGCAGTTCTTC.

The chain couples TRBV15 to TRBJ1-5; 8 bases are a match to TRBD1. The CDR3 consists of 13 residues. Germline V CDR1 and CDR2: LNHNV, YYDKDF (reference sequence). J lost 11 bases, V lost 2 bases, and 5 bases had no gene match. CDR3 loop: CATSRPGGQAQHF. CDR3 nucleotides: TGTGCCACCAGCAGACCCGGGGGACAGGCCCAGCATTTT. Using reference TRBV15 and TRBJ1-5 for the parts outside the CDR3, the full variable domain is DAMVIQNPRYQVTQFGKPVTLSCSQTLNHNVMYWYQQKSSQAPKLLFHYYDKDFNNEADTPDNFQSRRPNTSFCFLDIRSPGLGDTAMYLCATSRPGGQAQHFGDGTRLSIL.

The chain combines TRBV19 with TRBJ2-4; 9 nucleotides match TRBD2. Germline V gene sequence: CDR1 LNHDA, CDR2 SQIVND (reference sequence). The CDR3 contains 16 residues. V dropped 4 bases and J dropped 7; count of bases not matched to a gene: 11. The CDR3 nucleotides are TGTGCCAGTAGTACTGAGGGACTAGCCGGTCGGAACATTCAGTACTTC. Its protein is CASSTEGLAGRNIQYF.

The chain recombines TRBV18 with TRBJ1-6, with D possibly matching TRBD1 (5 bases). The germline CDR1 and CDR2 sequences are KGHSH and LQKENI. V shed 4 bases and J shed 7 bases, with 11 bases lying between them. The CDR3 has 14 amino acids. CDR3 region: CASSLGGENSPLHF. As DNA, the CDR3 is TGTGCCAGCTCACTCGGGGGGGAAAATTCACCCCTCCACTTT.

The chain links TRBV4-3 to TRBJ2-1; 7 bases map to TRBD2. This CDR3 is built from 17 residues. V gave up 0 bases and J gave up 0 bases; unmatched junction bases: 5. Germline V gene sequence: CDR1 LGHNA, CDR2 YSLEER. CDR3: CASSQERSGTSYNEQFF. As DNA, the CDR3 is TGCGCCAGCAGCCAAGAGCGAAGCGGGACCTCCTACAATGAGCAGTTCTTC.

The V gene is TRBV30, the J gene TRBJ1-5; D is ambiguous. Between the trimmed V and J ends, which lost 0 bases and 4 bases, there was a span of 7 bases. This CDR3 is 13 amino acids long. CDR1 is GTSNPN and CDR2 is SVGIG in the germline V gene (reference sequence). The CDR3 reads CAWSVQRNQPQHF. CDR3 DNA: TGTGCCTGGAGTGTACAGCGAAATCAGCCCCAGCATTTT.

This clone was observed a few times. The rearrangement links TRBV15 to TRBJ1-6; 8 bases map to TRBD1. J was trimmed by 8 bases and V by 0 bases; bases with no gene match: 6. This CDR3 has 16 amino acids. CDR1 and CDR2 from the germline V gene are LNHNV and YYDKDF (reference sequence). The CDR3 is CATSREYGQGHSPLHF. The CDR3 region has the DNA TGTGCCACCAGCAGAGAATACGGACAGGGTCATTCACCCCTCCACTTT.

The genes are TRBV18 and TRBJ1-5; D not resolved. V was shortened by 1 base and J by 0 bases, with 4 bases between the two germline ends. Germline CDR1 KGHSH, CDR2 LQKENI. This CDR3 has 14 amino acids. The CDR3 here is CASSPLGSNQPQHF. In DNA form, the CDR3 reads TGTGCCAGCTCACCACTCGGTAGCAATCAGCCCCAGCATTTT.

V usage is TRBV29-1 and J usage is TRBJ2-7, with 10 bases identical to TRBD2. CDR3 length: 15 amino acids. Germline trimming cut 4 bases from V and 2 bases from J; bases unmatched to any gene: 8. The V gene's germline CDR1 is SQVTM and CDR2 ANQGSEA. The CDR3 DNA reads as TGCAGCGTTGGCGGGACTAGCGCGACACCCTACGAGCAGTACTTC. Its protein product is CSVGGTSATPYEQYF.

This clone has just one count. The chain employs TRBV4-1 and TRBJ2-7; 9 bases align to TRBD1. Trimming at V came to 1 base and at J to 7 bases, leaving 8 bases not matched to a gene. There are 15 residues in the CDR3. CDR1 and CDR2 (germline): MGHRA, YSYEKL. The CDR3 reads CASSQVVGTGREQYF. The CDR3 DNA reads TGCGCCAGCAGCCAAGTCGTCGGGACAGGGAGAGAGCAGTACTTC.

The V call is TRBV19, the J call TRBJ1-5; D uncertain. This CDR3 comprises 15 residues. Germline V lookup: CDR1 LNHDA, CDR2 SQIVND (reference sequence). V was trimmed by 5 bases and J by 3 bases, leaving 14 bases between them. As DNA, the CDR3 is TGTGCCAGTAGTCCCCAGAGGGATCTCAATCAGCCCCAGCATTTT. It codes for CASSPQRDLNQPQHF.

The chain employs TRBV9 and TRBJ1-2; weak D call: TRBD1 (5 bases). Germline CDR1 and CDR2: SGDLS and YYNGEE. CDR3 length: 16 residues. Trimming shortened V by 4 bases and J by 8 bases, and 24 bases separated the two germline ends. The CDR3 reads CASSSGGTATPSGYTF. The CDR3 DNA is TGTGCCAGCAGCTCCGGAGGGACCGCAACCCCTAGCGGCTACACCTTC.

This rearrangement joins TRBV6-6 to TRBJ2-5; D may match TRBD1 or TRBD2 (5 bases each). CDR3 length: 12 residues. The germline gives CDR1 MNHNY, CDR2 SVGAGI (reference sequence). This CDR3 is CALGAPGGTQYF. CDR3 DNA: TGTGCGCTCGGGGCCCCTGGGGGGACCCAGTACTTC.

The gene calls are TRBV6-5 and TRBJ1-1; D remains ambiguous. Trimming removed 2 bases from V and 4 bases from J, with 11 bases in between. Germline CDR1 is MNHEY and CDR2 is SVGAGI. The CDR3 loop spans 14 amino acids. The CDR3 loop is CASSYGPPGTEAFF. The CDR3 DNA reads as TGTGCCAGCAGTTACGGGCCCCCAGGCACTGAAGCTTTCTTT.

J is TRBJ2-7 and V is TRBV6-5; tentative D call: TRBD1 (6 bases). The CDR3 totals 14 residues. CDR1 and CDR2 from the germline V gene are MNHEY and SVGAGI. The ends were cut back, 10 bases at V and 1 base at J, with 17 bases in the middle. The DNA for the CDR3 is TGTGCCACTGAAGAAGGGGGACCTTCCTACGAGCAGTACTTC. It translates to CATEEGGPSYEQYF.

The chain links TRBV5-4 to TRBJ1-1; D might be TRBD1 (5 bases). Trimming took off 0 bases at V and 6 bases at J, with 12 bases between the two ends. CDR1 and CDR2 (germline): SGHNT, YYREEE (reference sequence). The CDR3 loop spans 14 amino acids. The CDR3 here is CASSLVEGLAEAFF. The CDR3 bases are TGTGCCAGCAGCTTGGTTGAGGGACTCGCTGAAGCTTTCTTT.

V and J are TRBV6-6 and TRBJ2-7, with a weak D call TRBD1 (5 bases). Deletions cut 0 bases from V and 4 bases from J, with 13 bases between. CDR1 is MNHNY and CDR2 is SVGAGI in the germline V gene (reference sequence). This CDR3 is built from 15 residues. The CDR3, as DNA: TGTGCCAGCAGTTACTCAAAGGGGTCGGATTACGAGCAGTACTTC. Translating gives CASSYSKGSDYEQYF.

The chain recombines TRBV11-2 with TRBJ2-3, with D hard to call. This CDR3 region has 15 residues. Trimming cost V 6 bases and J 0 bases, with 13 bases left between them. The germline V gene has CDR1 SGHAT and CDR2 FQNNGV. CDR3 sequence: CASSLHPGSTDTQYF. The DNA of the CDR3 is TGTGCCAGCAGTCTCCACCCAGGCAGCACAGATACGCAGTATTTT. Variable domain in full (rest from reference TRBV11-2 and TRBJ2-3): EAGVAQSPRYKIIEKRQSVAFWCNPISGHATLYWYQQILGQGPKLLIQFQNNGVVDDSQLPKDRFSAERLKGVDSTLKIQPAKLEDSAVYLCASSLHPGSTDTQYFGPGTRLTVL.

V is TRBV5-6 and J is TRBJ1-2; unclear D gene. Trimming stripped 0 bases from V and 5 bases from J, with 5 bases between. Germline-derived CDR1 and CDR2 are SGHDT and YYEEEE. This CDR3 has 12 amino acids. CDR3 sequence: CASSLVRYGYTF. CDR3 nucleotides: TGTGCCAGCAGCTTGGTCCGGTATGGCTACACCTTC.

V and J are TRBV7-2 and TRBJ1-3, with D hard to call. CDR3 length: 16 residues. Germline V gene sequence: CDR1 SGHTA, CDR2 FQGNSA. V gave up 3 bases and J gave up 0 bases, with 12 bases separating them. CDR3 region: CASSFQQPLSGNTIYF. CDR3 nucleotide sequence: TGTGCCAGCAGCTTTCAACAGCCTCTCTCTGGAAACACCATATATTTT.

CDR3 residues: CASSEWGQNTEAFF. CDR3 nucleotide sequence: TGTGCCAGCAGTGAATGGGGACAGAACACTGAAGCTTTCTTT. The rearrangement joins TRBV25-1 to TRBJ1-1; weak D call: TRBD1 (6 bases). This CDR3 is built from 14 residues. The germline V gene encodes CDR1 MGHDK and CDR2 SYGVNS. V was pared by 1 base and J by 1 base, with 7 bases between.